This entry lists 20 T cell receptor beta chains sequenced from one sample in a study of blood T cell repertoires in COVID-19. Clones were read by immunoSEQ multiplex PCR, and TCRdb kept only the in-frame ones, dropping some. The data contain more than 250,000 clones, around 87% of them singletons. Sequencing was carried out using PBMCs or T cells enriched from blood (not recorded which). Receptors originate from a woman aged 30 to 39 who had recovered from COVID-19.

The chain recombines TRBV21-1 with TRBJ2-4; the DNA was not used to check the table's D call, TRBD2. TRBV21-1 is reported as a pseudogene. The CDR3 is made up of 17 amino acids. The CDR3 protein is CASSKSRTRLAKNIQYF. In nucleotides, the CDR3 is TGTGCCAGCAGCAAATCCCGGACTAGGCTAGCCAAAAACATTCAGTACTTC.

The chain links TRBV12-3 or TRBV12-4 to TRBJ2-1, with 11 bases lining up with TRBD2. The CDR3 has 13 residues. The ends lost 10 bases at V and 6 bases at J; junction bases unmatched: 5. The CDR3 sequence: CATALAGGNEQFF. CDR3 coding DNA: TGTGCCACCGCCCTAGCGGGGGGCAATGAGCAGTTCTTC.

V usage is TRBV7-7 and J usage is TRBJ2-6; tentative D call: TRBD1 (6 bases). Looked up from germline, CDR1 is SSHAT and CDR2 is FNYEAQ (reference sequence). Between the trimmed V and J ends, which lost 1 base and 2 bases, there was a span of 6 bases. This CDR3 contains 15 residues. The CDR3 here is CASSLGGPGANVLTF. For the CDR3, the DNA is TGTGCCAGCAGCTTAGGGGGGCCTGGGGCCAACGTCCTGACTTTC.

A few counts support this clone. This specimen includes other DNA sequences encoding the same CDR3. CDR3 in amino acids: CASSRDSNYGYTF. The CDR3, as DNA: TGTGCCAGCAGCCGCGACTCTAACTATGGCTACACCTTC. The chain recombines TRBV7-2 with TRBJ1-2; no clear D. This CDR3 has 13 amino acids. CDR1 is SGHTA and CDR2 is FQGNSA in the germline V gene. Trimming took off 5 bases at V and 0 bases at J, with 7 bases between the two ends.

This clone was seen a single time. V gene TRBV5-1 combines with J gene TRBJ2-3, with D tentatively TRBD1 (5 bases). This CDR3 contains 15 residues. V lost 0 bases and J lost 4, with 12 bases in between. The germline V gene encodes CDR1 SGHRS and CDR2 YFSETQ. CDR3 sequence: CASSLGPGSADTQYF. In nucleotides, the CDR3 is TGCGCCAGCAGCTTGGGACCAGGGTCTGCAGATACGCAGTATTTT.

The chain links TRBV2 to TRBJ1-2, with D tentatively TRBD1 (6 bases). Looked up from germline, CDR1 is SNHLY and CDR2 is FYNNEI. The CDR3 runs 14 residues. V lost 6 bases to trimming and J lost 4 bases, with 15 bases between them. This CDR3 is CASRLPDRAYGYTF. CDR3 coding DNA: TGTGCCAGCAGACTTCCGGACAGAGCCTATGGCTACACCTTC.

The genes are TRBV15 and TRBJ1-2; possibly TRBD1 for D (5 bases). Germline V gene lookup returns CDR1 LNHNV and CDR2 YYDKDF (reference sequence). The CDR3 totals 15 residues. V lost 3 bases and J 4 bases, leaving 15 bases between the germline ends. The CDR3 loop reads CATSRGRAESYGYTF. The DNA for the CDR3 is TGTGCCACCAGCAGGGGGCGCGCAGAAAGCTATGGCTACACCTTC. The complete variable domain, with remaining parts taken from reference TRBV15 and TRBJ1-2, reads DAMVIQNPRYQVTQFGKPVTLSCSQTLNHNVMYWYQQKSSQAPKLLFHYYDKDFNNEADTPDNFQSRRPNTSFCFLDIRSPGLGDTAMYLCATSRGRAESYGYTFGSGTRLTVV.

The genes are TRBV7-8 and TRBJ1-2; 7 nucleotides agree with TRBD1. V dropped 7 bases and J dropped 14; count of bases not matched to a gene: 13. Germline CDR1 is SGHVS and CDR2 is FQNEAQ. CDR3 length: 12 residues. The CDR3 loop is CASTHSRGRGTF. DNA of the CDR3: TGTGCCAGCACCCATTCGAGGGGGCGAGGGACCTTC. Variable domain in full (rest from reference TRBV7-8 and TRBJ1-2): GAGVSQSPRYKVAKRGQDVALRCDPISGHVSLFWYQQALGQGPEFLTYFQNEAQLDKSGLPSDRFFAERPEGSVSTLKIQRTQQEDSAVYLCASTHSRGRGTFGSGTRLTVV.

V usage is TRBV11-2 and J usage is TRBJ2-3; TRBD2 aligns across 9 bases. This CDR3 is 17 amino acids long. Germline lookup yields CDR1 SGHAT and CDR2 FQNNGV. Germline trimming cut 1 base from V and 0 bases from J; bases unmatched to any gene: 5. In DNA, the CDR3 is TGTGCCAGCAGCTTAGGGCGGGGGGGCTTTAGCACAGATACGCAGTATTTT. Encoded protein: CASSLGRGGFSTDTQYF.

The rearrangement joins TRBV7-8 to TRBJ1-3; D perhaps matches TRBD1 (5 bases). V shed 4 bases and J shed 4 bases, with 17 bases lying between them. The CDR3 is 16 residues long. The V gene's germline CDR1 is SGHVS and CDR2 FQNEAQ. The CDR3 sequence: CASSSRPGQTGNTIYF. The CDR3 coding sequence is TGTGCCAGCAGCTCCCGCCCAGGGCAAACGGGAAACACCATATATTTT.

The chain employs TRBV27 and TRBJ1-2; tentative D call: TRBD1 (5 bases). V shed 3 bases and J shed 4 bases, with 15 bases lying between them. The CDR3 runs to 15 residues. The germline CDR1 and CDR2 sequences are MNHEY and SMNVEV (reference sequence). As DNA, the CDR3 is TGTGCCAGCAGTTTTTTGGCGCGGGGGGGCTATGGCTACACCTTC. Its protein is CASSFLARGGYGYTF.

The genes are TRBV5-4 and TRBJ1-1, with D hard to call. The germline V gene has CDR1 SGHNT and CDR2 YYREEE (reference sequence). V shed 9 bases and J shed 2 bases, with 20 bases lying between them. This CDR3 has 15 residues. CDR3 sequence reads: CATNVWKGDNTEAFF. The DNA for the CDR3 is TGTGCCACCAACGTTTGGAAAGGAGATAACACTGAAGCTTTCTTT.

The chain uses TRBV27 and TRBJ1-4; 7 nucleotides align to TRBD1. The trim removed 5 bases at V and 5 bases at J, leaving 2 bases unmatched. Germline V CDR1 and CDR2: MNHEY, SMNVEV (reference sequence). The CDR3 consists of 13 residues. CDR3 nucleotides: TGTGCCAGCAGTCGACAGGGAAATGAAAAACTGTTTTTT. This gives the protein CASSRQGNEKLFF.

CDR3 amino acids: CASSVTGAMSLGNEQFF. CDR3 bases: TGCGCCAGCAGCGTGACAGGGGCGATGTCGCTCGGCAATGAGCAGTTCTTC. J is TRBJ2-1 and V is TRBV5-1; TRBD1 aligns across 8 bases. The V gene's germline CDR1 is SGHRS and CDR2 YFSETQ. CDR3 length: 17 residues. The trim removed 4 bases at V and 6 bases at J, leaving 15 bases unmatched. The full variable domain, completed using reference TRBV5-1 and TRBJ2-1, is KAGVTQTPRYLIKTRGQQVTLSCSPISGHRSVSWYQQTPGQGLQFLFEYFSETQRNKGNFPGRFSGRQFSNSRSEMNVSTLELGDSALYLCASSVTGAMSLGNEQFFGPGTRLTVL.

This clone occurred a few times. The chain combines TRBV7-9 with TRBJ1-4, with 9 bases matching TRBD1. With V trimmed by 4 bases and J by 10 bases, 10 bases remained unmatched. The length of the CDR3 is 15 residues. Germline CDR1 is SEHNR and CDR2 is FQNEAQ (reference sequence). This CDR3 is CASSSRVDRGGKLFF. The CDR3 region has the DNA TGTGCCAGCAGCTCGAGGGTTGACAGGGGGGGAAAACTGTTTTTT.

This chain connects TRBV4-1 to TRBJ1-4; 11 nucleotides match TRBD1. Germline-derived CDR1 and CDR2 are MGHRA and YSYEKL. The CDR3 totals 18 residues. J lost 7 bases, V lost 2 bases, and 12 bases had no gene match. Here the CDR3 reads CASSQLGQGGQVGEKLFF. The CDR3 coding sequence is TGCGCCAGCAGCCAACTGGGACAGGGGGGCCAAGTTGGTGAAAAACTGTTTTTT.

The DNA of the CDR3 is TGTGCCAGCAGCGCGTTAGGCCGGGACTCCTACGAGCAGTACTTC. The encoded protein is CASSALGRDSYEQYF. The genes are TRBV7-9 and TRBJ2-7; D possibly corresponds to TRBD2 (5 bases). Germline CDR1 is SEHNR and CDR2 is FQNEAQ (reference sequence). The CDR3 length is 15 residues. Trimming stripped 5 bases from V and 0 bases from J, with 14 bases between.

The rearrangement links TRBV6-1 to TRBJ2-1; 10 bases line up with TRBD2. V trimming: 3 bases; J trimming: 8 bases; junction bases outside the gene matches: 7. This CDR3 has 15 amino acids. Per the germline V gene, CDR1 is MNHNS and CDR2 is SASEGT. CDR3 sequence (DNA): TGTGCCAGCAGTGATAGCGGGGGGAGTATCGATGAGCAGTTCTTC. Protein: CASSDSGGSIDEQFF.

The chain carries TRBV28 and TRBJ2-7; TRBD2 matches 8 bases. The CDR3 consists of 16 residues. Germline-derived CDR1 and CDR2 are MDHEN and SYDVKM. V trimming: 6 bases; J trimming: 3 bases; junction bases outside the gene matches: 13. CDR3 loop: CASSAGYWTSYYEQYF. Here the CDR3 DNA reads TGTGCCAGCAGCGCAGGATATTGGACTAGCTACTACGAGCAGTACTTC.

The chain has TRBV28 and TRBJ1-2, with D uncertain. The CDR3 loop spans 13 amino acids. Germline V gene lookup returns CDR1 MDHEN and CDR2 SYDVKM. V lost 1 base and J 8 bases, leaving 11 bases between the germline ends. CDR3 loop: CASSLYRGGGYTF. The CDR3 DNA sequence: TGTGCCAGCAGTTTATATCGGGGTGGAGGCTACACCTTC.